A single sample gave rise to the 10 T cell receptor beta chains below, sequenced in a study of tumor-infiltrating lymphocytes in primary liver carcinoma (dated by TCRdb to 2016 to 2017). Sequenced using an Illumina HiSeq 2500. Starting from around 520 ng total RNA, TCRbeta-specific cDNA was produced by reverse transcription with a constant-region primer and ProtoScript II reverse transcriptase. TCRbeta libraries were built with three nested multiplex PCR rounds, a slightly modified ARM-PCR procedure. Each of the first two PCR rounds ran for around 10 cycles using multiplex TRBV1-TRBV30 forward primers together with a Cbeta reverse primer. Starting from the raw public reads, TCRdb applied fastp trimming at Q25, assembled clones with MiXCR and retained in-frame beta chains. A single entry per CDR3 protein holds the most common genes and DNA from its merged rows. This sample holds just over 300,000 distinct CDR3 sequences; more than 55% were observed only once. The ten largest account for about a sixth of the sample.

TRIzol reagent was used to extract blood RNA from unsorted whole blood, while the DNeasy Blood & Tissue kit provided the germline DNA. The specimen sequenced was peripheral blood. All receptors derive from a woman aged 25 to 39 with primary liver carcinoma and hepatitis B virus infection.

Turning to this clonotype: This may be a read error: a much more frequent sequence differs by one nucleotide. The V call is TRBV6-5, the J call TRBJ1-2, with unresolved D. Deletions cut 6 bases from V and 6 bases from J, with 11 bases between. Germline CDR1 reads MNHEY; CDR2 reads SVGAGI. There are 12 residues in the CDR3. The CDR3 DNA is TGTGCCAGCAGCTCGCCAGGCGATGGCTACACCTTC. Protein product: CASSSPGDGYTF.

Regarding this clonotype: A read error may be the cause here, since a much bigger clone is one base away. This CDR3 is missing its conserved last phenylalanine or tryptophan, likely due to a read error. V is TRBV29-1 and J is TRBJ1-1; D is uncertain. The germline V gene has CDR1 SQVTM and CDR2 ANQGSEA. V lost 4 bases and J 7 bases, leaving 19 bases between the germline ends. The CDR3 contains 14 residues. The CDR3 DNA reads TGCAGCGTTGGGGGAAAGGGAGGCAGTTTTGAAGCTTTCTAT. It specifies CSVGGKGGSFEAFY.

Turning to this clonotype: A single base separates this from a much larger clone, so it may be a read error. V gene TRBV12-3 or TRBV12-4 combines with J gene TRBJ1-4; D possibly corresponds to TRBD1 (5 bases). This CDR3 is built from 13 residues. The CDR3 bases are TGTGTCATCCAATTAGGGGCTAATGAAAAACTGTTTTTT. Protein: CVIQLGANEKLFF.

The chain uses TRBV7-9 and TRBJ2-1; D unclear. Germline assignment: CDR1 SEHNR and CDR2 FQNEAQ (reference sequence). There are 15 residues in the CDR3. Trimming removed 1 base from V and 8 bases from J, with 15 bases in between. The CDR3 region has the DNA TGTGCCAGCAGCTTAGGCAGGAGTATTTTCGATGAGCAGTTCTTC. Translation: CASSLGRSIFDEQFF.

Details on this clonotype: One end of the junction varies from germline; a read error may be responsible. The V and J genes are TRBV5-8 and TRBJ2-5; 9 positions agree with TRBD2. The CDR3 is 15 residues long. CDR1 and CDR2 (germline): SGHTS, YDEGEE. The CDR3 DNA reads TGTGCCAGCAGCTTCCGCGGGAGGGCCGTGGAGACCCAGTCCTTC. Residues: CASSFRGRAVETQSF.

The CDR3 is CASSILGNEQFF. The CDR3 nucleotides are TGTGCCAGCAGCATACTAGGCAATGAGCAGTTCTTC. The chain carries TRBV11-2 and TRBJ2-1, with D possibly being TRBD2 (5 bases). In germline, CDR1 is SGHAT, CDR2 FQNNGV. V was cut by 5 bases and J by 6 bases, with 8 bases left in between. The CDR3 consists of 12 residues.

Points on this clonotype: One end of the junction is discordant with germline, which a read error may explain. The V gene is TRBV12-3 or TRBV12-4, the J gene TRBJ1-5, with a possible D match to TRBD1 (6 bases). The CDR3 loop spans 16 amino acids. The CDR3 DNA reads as TGTACCAGCTCTATGGGGGGCCGTTATAGCAATCAGCCCCAGCATTTT. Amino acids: CTSSMGGRYSNQPQHF.

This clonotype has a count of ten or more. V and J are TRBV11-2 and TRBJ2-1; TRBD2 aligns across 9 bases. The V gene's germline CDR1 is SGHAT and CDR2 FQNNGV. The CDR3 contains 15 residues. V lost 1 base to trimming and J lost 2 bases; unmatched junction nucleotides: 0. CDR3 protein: CASSLASGAYNEQFF. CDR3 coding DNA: TGTGCCAGCAGCTTAGCTAGCGGGGCCTACAATGAGCAGTTCTTC.

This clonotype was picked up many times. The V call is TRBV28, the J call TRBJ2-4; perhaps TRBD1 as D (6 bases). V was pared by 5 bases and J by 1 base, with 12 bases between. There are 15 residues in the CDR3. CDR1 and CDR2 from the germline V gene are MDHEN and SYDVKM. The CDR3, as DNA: TGTGCCAGCAGTCTCAGGGGAACGGCCAAAAACATTCAGTACTTC. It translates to CASSLRGTAKNIQYF.

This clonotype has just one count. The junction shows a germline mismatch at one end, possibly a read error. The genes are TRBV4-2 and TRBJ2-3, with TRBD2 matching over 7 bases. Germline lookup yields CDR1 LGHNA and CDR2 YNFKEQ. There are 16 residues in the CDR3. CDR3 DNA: TGTGCTAGCAGCTCCGAGGAGGGGAGGGCCACAGATACGCAGTATTTT. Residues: CASSSEEGRATDTQYF.